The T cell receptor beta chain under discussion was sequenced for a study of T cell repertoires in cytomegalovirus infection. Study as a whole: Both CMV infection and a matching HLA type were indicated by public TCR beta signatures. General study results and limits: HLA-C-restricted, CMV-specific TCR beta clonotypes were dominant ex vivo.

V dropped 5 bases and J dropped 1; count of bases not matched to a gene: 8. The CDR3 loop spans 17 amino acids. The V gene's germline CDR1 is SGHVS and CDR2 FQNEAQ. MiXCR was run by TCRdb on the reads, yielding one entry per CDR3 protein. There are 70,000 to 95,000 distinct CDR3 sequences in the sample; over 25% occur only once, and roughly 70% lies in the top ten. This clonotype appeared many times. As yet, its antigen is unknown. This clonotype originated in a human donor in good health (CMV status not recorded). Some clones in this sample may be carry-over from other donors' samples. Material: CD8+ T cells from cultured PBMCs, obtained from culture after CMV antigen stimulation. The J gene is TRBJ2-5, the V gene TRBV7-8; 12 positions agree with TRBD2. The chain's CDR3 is CASSGLWTSGAQETQYF. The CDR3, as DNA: TGTGCCAGCAGCGGACTCTGGACTAGCGGGGCCCAAGAGACCCAGTACTTC.